This passage covers 25 T cell receptor beta chains from one sample sequenced in a study of breast tumors, draining lymph nodes, adjacent tissues. Axillary draining lymph nodes of breast cancer patients supplied the node samples. TCRdb analysed the multiplex PCR reads with MiXCR anew, one entry per CDR3 protein. The profile covers approximately 230,000 distinct CDR3 sequences, with roughly a third appearing a single time and 3.6% taken by the ten largest. The sequenced sample consisted of axillary lymph node tissue. The receptors here all came from a female donor with breast cancer. Some clones in this sample may be carry-over from other donors' samples.

This clonotype was picked up many times. CDR3 coding DNA: TGTGCCAGCAGTTTAGGGTGGGGCAATGAGCAGTTCTTC. This codes for CASSLGWGNEQFF. The chain joins TRBV12-3 or TRBV12-4 to TRBJ2-1; D unresolved. V dropped 1 base and J dropped 6 bases, with 7 bases sitting between them. This CDR3 comprises 13 residues.

The chain combines TRBV7-9 with TRBJ1-4; D is undetermined. The CDR3 length is 15 residues. Germline V gives CDR1 SEHNR, CDR2 FQNEAQ (reference sequence). V gave up 4 bases and J gave up 5 bases, with 14 bases separating them. CDR3 sequence (DNA): TGTGCCAGCAGCTATGACGGTCGGGGAAATGAAAAACTGTTTTTT. Residues: CASSYDGRGNEKLFF.

This clonotype has a count of ten or more. The chain couples TRBV10-3 to TRBJ2-2; no reliable D call. CDR1 and CDR2 from the germline V gene are ENHRY and SYGVKD. The CDR3 covers 15 residues. Trimming took off 0 bases at V and 4 bases at J, with 9 bases between the two ends. The CDR3 DNA reads TGTGCCATCAGTGAGTCAGCAGGTGGCACCGGGGAGCTGTTTTTT. Amino acids: CAISESAGGTGELFF.

As for this clonotype: The junction differs from germline at one of its ends, possibly a read error. The J gene is TRBJ2-5, the V gene TRBV7-9, with 10 bases matching TRBD2. Per germline, CDR1 SEHNR and CDR2 FQNEAQ (reference sequence). There are 15 residues in the CDR3. The CDR3 DNA is TGTGCCAGCAGCCCTAGCGGGGGCCCCCAAGTGACCCAGTACTTC. This gives the protein CASSPSGGPQVTQYF.

With regard to this clonotype: A much larger clone differs by one base, so this may be a read error. V gene TRBV5-1 combines with J gene TRBJ2-2; 9 nucleotides line up with TRBD2. Germline CDR1 reads SGHRS; CDR2 reads YFSETQ. CDR3 size: 16 residues. V lost 1 base, J lost 6 bases, and 7 bases stayed unmatched. CDR3 amino acids: CASSLWSSGIAGELFF. CDR3 coding DNA: TGCGCCAGCAGCTTGTGGTCTAGCGGGATCGCCGGGGAGCTGTTTTTT.

This clonotype came up a few times. V usage is TRBV20-1 and J usage is TRBJ2-1, with 8 bases that match TRBD1. Trimming at V came to 6 bases and at J to 6 bases, leaving 13 bases not matched to a gene. Per the germline V gene, CDR1 is DFQATT and CDR2 is SNEGSKA (reference sequence). This CDR3 has 15 amino acids. CDR3 coding DNA: TGCAGTGCCAAGAGGTGGGACAGGATCTCCAATGAGCAGTTCTTC. It translates to CSAKRWDRISNEQFF.

This clonotype was picked up a small number of times. V and J are TRBV5-1 and TRBJ2-5; 13 bases fit TRBD2. After removal of 4 bases from V and 2 bases from J, the junction contained 8 bases not matched to a gene. CDR3 size: 17 residues. Germline V CDR1 and CDR2: SGHRS, YFSETQ. CDR3 nucleotides: TGCGCCAGCAGCGGGGGACTAGCGGGAATTTTACAAGAGACCCAGTACTTC. Its protein is CASSGGLAGILQETQYF.

About this clonotype: A read error may account for a junction end that differs from germline. This chain uses TRBV7-8 with TRBJ1-1, with D uncertain. This CDR3 has 13 amino acids. CDR1 and CDR2 (germline): SGHVS, FQNEAQ. The CDR3 coding sequence is TGTGCCAGCAGCTTAGCGGGAGTCGCTGAAGCTTCCTTT. Translation gives CASSLAGVAEASF.

In its sample, this clonotype was seen many times. This sequence joins TRBV20-1 and TRBJ1-2, with a tentative D call TRBD1 (6 bases). There are 14 residues in the CDR3. V was pared by 3 bases and J by 3 bases, with 14 bases between. CDR1 and CDR2 from the germline V gene are DFQATT and SNEGSKA (reference sequence). CDR3 nucleotide sequence: TGCAGTGCTAGGGACTACAGGGAGTACTATGGCTACACCTTC. Residues: CSARDYREYYGYTF.

This clonotype rates as medium-sized (0.01 to 0.1%). The chain employs TRBV2 and TRBJ1-4; 7 bases are a match to TRBD1. This CDR3 has 15 amino acids. Germline lookup yields CDR1 SNHLY and CDR2 FYNNEI. The V and J ends lost 0 bases and 4 bases, in that order; junction bases with no gene match: 2. CDR3 DNA: TGTGCCAGCAGTGAAGCAGACAGGGTTAATGAAAAACTGTTTTTT. Amino acids: CASSEADRVNEKLFF. The variable domain in full, with the rest retrieved from reference TRBV2 and TRBJ1-4, is EPEVTQTPSHQVTQMGQEVILRCVPISNHLYFYWYRQILGQKVEFLVSFYNNEISEKSEIFDDQFSVERPDGSNFTLKIRSTKLEDSAMYFCASSEADRVNEKLFFGSGTQLSVL.

This clonotype has ten or more counts. The rearrangement uses TRBV7-2 and TRBJ2-1; possibly TRBD2 for D (5 bases). The CDR3 contains 15 residues. V lost 5 bases, J lost 6 bases, and 17 bases lay in between. Germline assignment: CDR1 SGHTA and CDR2 FQGNSA. The CDR3 sequence: CASSARAGAVNEQFF. CDR3 bases: TGTGCCAGCAGCGCCCGGGCGGGCGCGGTCAATGAGCAGTTCTTC.

This clonotype showed up many times. In nucleotides, the CDR3 is TGTGCCAGCAGCTTGGCTGATAACTATGGCTACACCTTC. Residues: CASSLADNYGYTF. This chain connects TRBV5-8 to TRBJ1-2; D not resolved. The V end lost 0 bases, the J end lost 1 base, and 4 bases lay between the germline ends. This CDR3 contains 13 residues. Per germline, CDR1 SGHTS and CDR2 YDEGEE.

This clonotype was observed a handful of times. V and J are TRBV6-6 and TRBJ1-2, with D perhaps matching TRBD1 (6 bases). Trimming pared 5 bases from V and 2 bases from J, leaving 18 bases between. Germline-derived CDR1 and CDR2 are MNHNY and SVGAGI (reference sequence). The CDR3 contains 16 residues. The CDR3 sequence is CASSHLQEGGNYGYTF. The DNA of the CDR3 is TGTGCCAGCAGTCACCTCCAAGAGGGGGGGAACTATGGCTACACCTTC.

This clonotype was found many times. The J gene is TRBJ2-1, the V gene TRBV7-9; no firm D call. Per the germline V gene, CDR1 is SEHNR and CDR2 is FQNEAQ (reference sequence). Between the trimmed V and J ends, which lost 5 bases and 8 bases, there was a span of 19 bases. The CDR3 length is 15 residues. The CDR3 coding sequence is TGTGCCAGCAGCGATTGGTCTGCAGGTGACTATGAGCAGTTCTTC. Residues: CASSDWSAGDYEQFF. Combining the CDR3 with reference TRBV7-9 and TRBJ2-1 gives the whole variable domain DTGVSQNPRHKITKRGQNVTFRCDPISEHNRLYWYRQTLGQGPEFLTYFQNEAQLEKSRLLSDRFSAERPKGSFSTLEIQRTEQGDSAMYLCASSDWSAGDYEQFFGPGTRLTVL.

This clonotype occurred a few times. It may be a read error: a sequence one base away is much more abundant. This rearrangement joins TRBV27 to TRBJ1-2; 8 bases line up with TRBD1. CDR3 length equals 13 residues. Germline loops: CDR1 MNHEY, CDR2 SMNVEV (reference sequence). V gave up 5 bases and J gave up 4 bases; unmatched junction bases: 3. CDR3 bases: TGTGCCAGCAGTCGGACAGGGAGCTATGGCTACACCTTC. Amino acid sequence: CASSRTGSYGYTF.

There are many counts of this clonotype. The chain uses TRBV9 and TRBJ1-2, with D perhaps matching TRBD1 (6 bases). From germline, CDR1 is SGDLS and CDR2 YYNGEE. This CDR3 has 15 amino acids. Trimming shortened V by 0 bases and J by 5 bases, and 14 bases separated the two germline ends. CDR3 DNA: TGTGCCAGCAGCGTAGGATGGGGGGCAGGGTATGGCTACACCTTC. Encoded protein: CASSVGWGAGYGYTF.

A single count supports this clonotype. A clone one base away is much larger, so this may be a read error. The chain combines TRBV30 with TRBJ1-6, with D possibly TRBD1 on 5 matching bases. V dropped 5 bases and J dropped 2 bases, with 10 bases sitting between them. The CDR3 extends over 14 amino acids. In germline, CDR1 is GTSNPN, CDR2 SVGIG (reference sequence). CDR3 sequence: CAWAGRAYNSPLHF. The CDR3 DNA sequence: TGTGCCTGGGCGGGACGAGCCTATAATTCACCCCTCCACTTT.

On this clonotype itself: A much larger clone is a single base away; this may be a read error. The rearrangement uses TRBV6-1 and TRBJ2-7; TRBD2 matches 11 bases. This CDR3 comprises 13 residues. Losses at the gene ends were 5 bases for V and 7 bases for J; bases not matched to a gene: 4. The germline V gene has CDR1 MNHNS and CDR2 SASEGT. The CDR3 nucleotides read TGTGCCAGCAGTCTTAGCGGGAGGGCAGAGCAGTACTTC. It codes for CASSLSGRAEQYF.

This chain connects TRBV2 to TRBJ1-5; D perhaps matches TRBD1 (6 bases). This CDR3 has 15 residues. V shed 4 bases and J shed 0 bases, with 10 bases lying between them. Germline V lookup: CDR1 SNHLY, CDR2 FYNNEI. CDR3 coding DNA: TGTGCCAGCAGTGCGTCAGGGGATAGCAATCAGCCCCAGCATTTT. Translating it yields CASSASGDSNQPQHF.

This clonotype was counted many times. An end of the junction differs from the germline gene, which may be a read error. The V call is TRBV7-9, the J call TRBJ2-1; 11 bases are shared with TRBD2. Germline lookup yields CDR1 SEHNR and CDR2 FQNEAQ (reference sequence). This CDR3 is 14 amino acids long. DNA for the CDR3: TGTGCCAGCACCTTAGCGGGAGGGGGCAATGAGCAGTTCTTC. This codes for CASTLAGGGNEQFF.

Worth noting for this clonotype: Here the CDR3 omits its conserved ending phenylalanine or tryptophan, so a read error is the likely source. No DNA is shown, since the ends of the CDR3 on it are uncertain; the CDR3 is the one TCRdb lists. The chain has TRBV24-1 and TRBJ2-5; the table assigns TRBD2, which was not confirmed against the DNA. In germline, CDR1 is KGHDR, CDR2 SFDVKD. 10 amino acids form the CDR3, both terminal residues included. The CDR3 region is CATSGQRLAG.

This clonotype was seen many times. The chain employs TRBV7-2 and TRBJ2-7, with 12 bases fitting TRBD2. The CDR3 is made up of 16 amino acids. CDR1 and CDR2 (germline): SGHTA, FQGNSA. With V trimmed by 5 bases and J by 2 bases, 7 bases remained unmatched. CDR3 DNA: TGTGCCAGCAGCACCTTCCCTAGCGGGGGGGCCTACGAGCAGTACTTC. As protein: CASSTFPSGGAYEQYF.

In this sample, this clonotype turned up many times. CDR3 loop: CAISRVLAGDYNEQFF. In DNA, the CDR3 is TGTGCCATCAGCAGAGTACTAGCGGGAGACTACAATGAGCAGTTCTTC. The rearrangement joins TRBV10-3 to TRBJ2-1, with 11 bases matching TRBD2. This CDR3 contains 16 residues. The germline V gene encodes CDR1 ENHRY and CDR2 SYGVKD. The V segment lost 6 bases and the J segment 3 bases; nucleotides outside the gene matches: 7.

This clonotype was seen at least ten times. The genes are TRBV2 and TRBJ1-2; D not certain. CDR1 is SNHLY, CDR2 FYNNEI, per germline. CDR3 length: 14 residues. Trimming shortened V by 2 bases and J by 4 bases, and 11 bases separated the two germline ends. CDR3 in amino acids: CASSELGGGYGYTF. Here the CDR3 DNA reads TGTGCCAGCAGTGAACTGGGAGGCGGCTATGGCTACACCTTC.

There are many counts of this clonotype. The J gene is TRBJ2-5, the V gene TRBV15; D call uncertain. This CDR3 has 13 amino acids. Trimming took off 3 bases at V and 7 bases at J, with 12 bases between the two ends. Per the germline V gene, CDR1 is LNHNV and CDR2 is YYDKDF (reference sequence). The CDR3 sequence is CATSRGPSGTQYF. The CDR3 nucleotides are TGTGCCACCAGCAGGGGCCCTTCCGGGACCCAGTACTTC. The variable domain in full, completed from reference TRBV15 and TRBJ2-5, reads DAMVIQNPRYQVTQFGKPVTLSCSQTLNHNVMYWYQQKSSQAPKLLFHYYDKDFNNEADTPDNFQSRRPNTSFCFLDIRSPGLGDTAMYLCATSRGPSGTQYFGPGTRLLVL.